Listed below are T cell receptor beta chains from one sample, sequenced in a study of T cell responses to AZD1222 COVID-19 vaccine. Profiled with immunoSEQ multiplex PCR; TCRdb holds only in-frame clones, not every one. The sample contains around 200,000 clones, roughly 88% of which appear only once. Sample: peripheral blood, taken on day 0 of AZD1222 vaccination. These receptors all stem from an adult in good health. CDR3s include the opening cysteine and the closing phenylalanine or tryptophan. Each record gives: V gene, D gene, clone size, J gene, CDR3 length, CDR3 protein, CDR3 DNA. D genes are given only for firm matches. Clone size is given for some rows only: seen once, a few or many times, or a class if the clone is expanded.

>TRBV5-1|TRBD1|.|TRBJ1-4|15
CASSVDRTTNEKLFF
TGCGCCAGCAGTGTGGACAGGACAACTAATGAAAAACTGTTTTTT
>TRBV6-1|TRBD1|.|TRBJ1-3|15
CASSDGRGPGNTIYF
TGTGCCAGCAGTGACGGCAGGGGGCCTGGAAACACCATATATTTT
>TRBV29-1|TRBD1|.|TRBJ1-1|13
CSARTGGNTEAFF
TGCAGCGCTCGCACAGGGGGGAACACTGAAGCTTTCTTT
>TRBV11-3|.|.|TRBJ1-5|16
CASSPRDPRGNQPQHF
TGTGCCAGCAGCCCCCGGGACCCGAGGGGCAATCAGCCCCAGCATTTT
>TRBV5-1|.|.|TRBJ1-3|15
CASSSQVNSGNTIYF
TGCGCCAGCAGCTCACAGGTTAACTCTGGAAACACCATATATTTT
>TRBV20-1|TRBD2|.|TRBJ2-3|13
CSASGGEINTQYF
TGCAGTGCTAGTGGGGGGGAGATAAATACGCAGTATTTT
>TRBV6-1|TRBD2|.|TRBJ2-3|14
CASSELAGPDTQYF
TGTGCCAGCAGTGAACTAGCGGGACCAGATACGCAGTATTTT
>TRBV5-1|TRBD1|.|TRBJ1-4|16
CASSATPQGANEKLFF
TGCGCCAGCAGCGCAACACCACAGGGGGCCAATGAAAAACTGTTTTTT
>TRBV18|.|.|TRBJ1-5|14
CASSPESGDQPQHF
TGTGCCAGCTCACCAGAATCCGGGGATCAGCCCCAGCATTTT
>TRBV27|.|.|TRBJ1-5|16
CASSLFGGVINQPQHF
TGTGCCAGCAGTTTATTCGGGGGGGTAATAAATCAGCCCCAGCATTTT
>TRBV28|.|.|TRBJ1-2|13
CASSLDSNYGYTF
TGTGCCAGCAGTTTGGACAGTAACTATGGCTACACCTTC
>TRBV7-6|.|.|TRBJ2-7|14
CASSSISSSYEQYF
TGTGCCAGCAGCTCAATTTCCAGCTCCTACGAGCAGTACTTC
>TRBV30|TRBD1|.|TRBJ1-2|13
CAWSPTGNYGYTF
TGTGCCTGGAGTCCGACAGGGAACTATGGCTACACCTTC
>TRBV20-1|TRBD2|.|TRBJ2-3|15
CSASGSGRSPDTQYF
TGCAGTGCTAGTGGTAGCGGGAGAAGCCCAGATACGCAGTATTTT
>TRBV19|.|once|TRBJ2-7|16
CASSLQWGEAEYEQYF
TGTGCCAGTAGCCTACAGTGGGGGGAAGCAGAGTACGAGCAGTACTTC
>TRBV9|.|.|TRBJ1-3|15
CASSDGRQRGNTIYF
TGTGCCAGCAGCGACGGGAGACAGCGGGGAAACACCATATATTTT
>TRBV11-2|TRBD2|once|TRBJ2-3|16
CASSPRLAGGGDTQYF
TGTGCCAGCAGCCCCCGACTAGCGGGAGGGGGGGATACGCAGTATTTT
>TRBV19|TRBD1|.|TRBJ1-4|15
CASSIRQGGPEKLFF
TGTGCCAGTAGTATTCGGCAGGGGGGCCCTGAAAAACTGTTTTTT
>TRBV7-3|.|.|TRBJ1-6|15
CASSPGPTINSPLHF
TGTGCCAGCAGTCCTGGCCCGACCATTAATTCACCCCTCCACTTT
>TRBV6-2/TRBV6-3|.|.|TRBJ2-7|17
CASSYSTGTRSSYEQYF
TGTGCCAGCAGTTACTCGACCGGGACGAGGAGCTCCTACGAGCAGTACTTC
>TRBV19|.|.|TRBJ1-2|13
CASSARGWYGYTF
TGTGCCAGTAGTGCCAGGGGTTGGTATGGCTACACCTTC
>TRBV9|.|.|TRBJ1-2|13
CASSVHGDSGYTF
TGTGCCAGCAGCGTCCACGGGGATAGCGGCTACACCTTC
>TRBV6-1|.|once|TRBJ1-2|14
CASSELERIYGYTF
TGTGCCAGCAGTGAATTAGAACGGATCTATGGCTACACCTTC
>TRBV9|TRBD1|once|TRBJ1-2|16
CASSLDGTGGVYGYTF
TGTGCCAGCAGCCTGGATGGGACAGGGGGAGTGTATGGCTACACCTTC
>TRBV6-5|.|.|TRBJ1-5|13
CASSYGSQQPQHF
TGTGCCAGCAGTTACGGGTCCCAGCAGCCCCAGCATTTT
>TRBV9|.|once|TRBJ1-1|14
CASSVQQGNTEAFF
TGTGCCAGCAGCGTCCAGCAGGGGAACACTGAAGCTTTCTTT